This T cell receptor beta chain originates from a study of cytomegalovirus exposure and HLA in healthy donors. Study-wide results and caveats: Prior analysis indicated that the majority of TCR beta V segments exhibited productivity approximately 87% or approximately 30% of the time. Most subjects' HLA-A and HLA-B alleles were reportedly predicted from TCR beta sequences. HLA alleles were associated with 18,000 or so TCR beta sequences in a later analysis at 0.05 false discovery rate. Most TCR sequences were rare, but some public TCRs occurred in many donors.

The PCR ran on 60 Vbeta and 13 Jbeta primers. Measured with immunoSEQ multiplex PCR; TCRdb has only the in-frame clones, and not every one. The sample yields approximately 150,000 clones, 78% seen once. The V gene lost 2 bases and the J gene lost 5 bases, with 10 bases spanning the gap. Germline V gene data show CDR1 as SGHTA and CDR2 as FQGNSA. The CDR3 is 15 residues long. Note on this clone: Its antigen remains unknown.

Source material: PBMCs. The TCR comes from a woman between 45 and 65 years old in good health and CMV-seropositive. This chain connects TRBV7-2 to TRBJ1-6; unclear D gene. CDR3 DNA: TGTGCCAGCAGCTTAATAGGTGACAATAATTCACCCCTCCACTTT. This sequence encodes CASSLIGDNNSPLHF.